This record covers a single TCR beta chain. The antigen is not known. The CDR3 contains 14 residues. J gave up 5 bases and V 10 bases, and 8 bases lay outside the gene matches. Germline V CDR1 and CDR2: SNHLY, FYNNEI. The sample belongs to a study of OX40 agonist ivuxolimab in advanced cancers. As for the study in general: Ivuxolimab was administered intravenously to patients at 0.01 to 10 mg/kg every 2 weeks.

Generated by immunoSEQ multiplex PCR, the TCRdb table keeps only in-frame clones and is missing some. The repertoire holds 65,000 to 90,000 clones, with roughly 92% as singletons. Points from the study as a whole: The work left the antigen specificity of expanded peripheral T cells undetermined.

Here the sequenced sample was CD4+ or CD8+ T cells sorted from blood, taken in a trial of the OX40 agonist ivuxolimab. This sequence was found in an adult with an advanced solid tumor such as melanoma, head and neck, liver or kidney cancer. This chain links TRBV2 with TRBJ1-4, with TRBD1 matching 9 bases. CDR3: CATYRGQGNEKLFF. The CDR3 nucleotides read TGTGCCACCTACAGGGGACAGGGCAATGAAAAACTGTTTTTT.